These 30 T cell receptor beta chains share one sample of origin, sequenced in a study of cytomegalovirus exposure and HLA in healthy donors (dated by TCRdb to about 2017). The library came from the immunoSEQ multiplex PCR assay. TCRdb provides this immuneACCESS table in a form limited to in-frame rearrangements. Some clones are lacking; in checked studies, under half of them reflect an unresolved V gene, and why the rest are absent is not known. The sample table holds 200,000 to 250,000 clones, of which roughly 83% were seen once. The ten top clones hold 11% to 15% of the sample. Material for sequencing was PBMCs. The receptors here all came from a woman aged 25 to 39 in good health and CMV-seropositive.

The rearrangement joins TRBV11-3 to TRBJ2-5, with a possible D match to TRBD2 (5 bases). V lost 5 bases, J lost 5 bases, and 18 bases lay in between. The CDR3 has 15 amino acids. In germline, CDR1 is SGHNT, CDR2 YENEEA. The CDR3 reads CASSHRIGRGETQYF. The CDR3 DNA follows: TGTGCCAGCAGCCACCGGATCGGCAGAGGGGAGACCCAGTACTTC.

The chain joins TRBV2 to TRBJ1-5, with TRBD1 identical over 9 bases. V gave up 5 bases and J gave up 1 base; unmatched junction bases: 12. From germline, CDR1 is SNHLY and CDR2 FYNNEI. The CDR3 consists of 18 residues. Here the CDR3 reads CASSFFGQGFTSNQPQHF. The CDR3 DNA reads TGTGCCAGCAGTTTCTTCGGACAGGGGTTTACGAGCAATCAGCCCCAGCATTTT.

The rearrangement joins TRBV7-8 to TRBJ1-5; D may be TRBD1 (5 bases). The germline gives CDR1 SGHVS, CDR2 FQNEAQ. CDR3 length: 16 residues. The germline V and J ends were trimmed by 3 bases and 7 bases, with 19 bases remaining between them. In nucleotides, the CDR3 is TGTGCCAGCAGCTTGAATCTGGGGGGAGTATGGCAGCCCCAGCATTTT. Its translation is CASSLNLGGVWQPQHF.

This chain links TRBV30 with TRBJ2-3; D is possibly TRBD1 (5 bases). V was shortened by 3 bases and J by 5 bases, with 18 bases between the two germline ends. The germline V gene has CDR1 GTSNPN and CDR2 SVGIG (reference sequence). CDR3 length: 15 residues. This CDR3 reads CAWRVRPGLKDTQYF. DNA for the CDR3: TGTGCCTGGAGGGTGAGGCCAGGGTTAAAAGATACGCAGTATTTT.

The chain combines TRBV2 with TRBJ2-5; 9 nucleotides align to TRBD1. Germline CDR1 SNHLY, CDR2 FYNNEI. The CDR3 is made up of 13 amino acids. The V and J ends lost 6 bases and 5 bases, in that order; junction bases with no gene match: 4. DNA for the CDR3: TGTGCCAGCAGCACAGGGGGCGAGGAGACCCAGTACTTC. As protein: CASSTGGEETQYF.

Only a few counts were recorded for this clone. V usage is TRBV28 and J usage is TRBJ1-5; D remains ambiguous. The CDR3 has 14 residues. V lost 2 bases to trimming and J lost 6 bases, with 11 bases between them. Germline values: CDR1 MDHEN, CDR2 SYDVKM. DNA of the CDR3: TGTGCCAGCAGTTTAGTCGGGATGGGTCAGCCCCAGCATTTT. It yields the protein CASSLVGMGQPQHF. The variable domain in full, completed from reference TRBV28 and TRBJ1-5, reads DVKVTQSSRYLVKRTGEKVFLECVQDMDHENMFWYRQDPGLGLRLIYFSYDVKMKEKGDIPEGYSVSREKKERFSLILESASTNQTSMYLCASSLVGMGQPQHFGDGTRLSIL.

The genes are TRBV4-2 and TRBJ2-7, with 9 bases identical to TRBD1. CDR1 and CDR2 from the germline V gene are LGHNA and YNFKEQ. The CDR3 has 17 residues. V trimming: 1 base; J trimming: 3 bases; junction bases outside the gene matches: 10. The DNA of the CDR3 is TGTGCCAGCAGCCAAGTATTAGGGGGGACAGGGATCTACGAGCAGTACTTC. It encodes CASSQVLGGTGIYEQYF.

The genes are TRBV13 and TRBJ2-7; 7 nucleotides line up with TRBD1. Germline trimming cut 0 bases from V and 3 bases from J; bases unmatched to any gene: 5. CDR1 and CDR2 (germline): PRHDT, FYEKMQ (reference sequence). The length of the CDR3 is 15 residues. The CDR3 sequence: CASSLGGQRHYEQYF. The CDR3 DNA sequence: TGTGCCAGCAGCTTAGGGGGACAGAGACACTACGAGCAGTACTTC.

The V call is TRBV5-1, the J call TRBJ2-7; 8 positions agree with TRBD2. Germline trimming cut 6 bases from V and 1 base from J; bases unmatched to any gene: 6. In germline, CDR1 is SGHRS, CDR2 YFSETQ. The CDR3 sequence is 14 residues long. CDR3 loop: CASTYIAGSYEQYF. CDR3 nucleotides: TGCGCCAGCACCTACATAGCGGGATCCTACGAGCAGTACTTC.

This clone was seen only once. The chain combines TRBV5-6 with TRBJ2-3, with no clear D. Looked up from germline, CDR1 is SGHDT and CDR2 is YYEEEE. The CDR3 totals 15 residues. V was pared by 1 base and J by 2 bases, with 11 bases between. This CDR3 is CASSLWKLPTDTQYF. CDR3 sequence (DNA): TGTGCCAGCAGCTTGTGGAAGCTCCCCACAGATACGCAGTATTTT.

The chain combines TRBV7-8 with TRBJ1-2; D is perhaps TRBD1 (6 bases). The CDR3 extends over 15 amino acids. V was cut by 5 bases and J by 4 bases, with 17 bases left in between. Germline V gene data show CDR1 as SGHVS and CDR2 as FQNEAQ. The CDR3 nucleotides read TGTGCCAGCAGCCCCGAAGGGGGGACAACCTATGGCTACACCTTC. Translating gives CASSPEGGTTYGYTF.

The rearrangement uses TRBV29-1 and TRBJ1-2; D ambiguous. Trimming stripped 3 bases from V and 2 bases from J, with 10 bases between. This CDR3 region has 13 residues. Per germline, CDR1 SQVTM and CDR2 ANQGSEA. CDR3 protein: CSVEAPVNYGYTF. CDR3 nucleotides: TGCAGCGTTGAGGCACCCGTAAACTATGGCTACACCTTC.

The V gene is TRBV5-5, the J gene TRBJ2-1; D is unclear. The V gene's germline CDR1 is SGHKS and CDR2 YYEKEE (reference sequence). CDR3 length equals 15 residues. Trimming took 4 bases from V and 6 from J, leaving 17 bases between them. CDR3 nucleotide sequence: TGTGCCAGCAGCCAAGACTTCGAGGTTTTCAATGAGCAGTTCTTC. Protein product: CASSQDFEVFNEQFF.

This clone was seen only once. This chain links TRBV7-3 with TRBJ2-5; D remains unclear. Trimming removed 0 bases from V and 5 bases from J, with 7 bases in between. The CDR3 consists of 13 residues. Per the germline V gene, CDR1 is SGHTA and CDR2 is FQGTGA. The CDR3 DNA follows: TGTGCCAGCAGCTTAACCCCCGTGGAGACCCAGTACTTC. This gives the protein CASSLTPVETQYF.

There are a few counts of this clone. For the CDR3, the DNA is TGTGCCAGCAGCTTAGTTGCCAGTTCCTACGAGCAGTACTTC. Its protein product is CASSLVASSYEQYF. The genes are TRBV11-3 and TRBJ2-7; D is unresolved. The CDR3 has 14 residues. Trimming removed 1 base from V and 1 base from J, with 8 bases in between. Germline CDR1 reads SGHNT; CDR2 reads YENEEA.

The chain combines TRBV6-5 with TRBJ2-7; no firm D call. Germline CDR1 and CDR2: MNHEY and SVGAGI. The CDR3 is made up of 14 amino acids. Trimming removed 0 bases from V and 4 bases from J, with 10 bases in between. The CDR3 region is CASSYSIFGYEQYF. CDR3 coding DNA: TGTGCCAGCAGTTACTCGATTTTCGGGTACGAGCAGTACTTC.

The chain joins TRBV28 to TRBJ2-7; TRBD2 agrees at 9 bases. After removal of 5 bases from V and 3 bases from J, the junction contained 8 bases not matched to a gene. Germline V lookup: CDR1 MDHEN, CDR2 SYDVKM. The CDR3 extends over 15 amino acids. The CDR3 loop is CASSGEREARYEQYF. The CDR3, as DNA: TGTGCCAGCAGTGGGGAGCGGGAGGCCCGCTACGAGCAGTACTTC.

J is TRBJ2-7 and V is TRBV6-5, with 12 bases lining up with TRBD2. The CDR3 loop spans 16 amino acids. Germline V gene lookup returns CDR1 MNHEY and CDR2 SVGAGI. The junction had 4 bases not matched to a gene; V was cut back by 2 bases and J by 2 bases. CDR3 protein: CASSYQGTSGPYEQYF. The CDR3 DNA reads TGTGCCAGCAGTTACCAGGGGACTAGCGGGCCCTACGAGCAGTACTTC.

The V gene is TRBV30, the J gene TRBJ2-1, with 8 bases that match TRBD1. V dropped 3 bases and J dropped 8; count of bases not matched to a gene: 9. This CDR3 region has 14 residues. Per germline, CDR1 GTSNPN and CDR2 SVGIG (reference sequence). The CDR3 sequence is CAWSAGTGLYEQFF. The CDR3 DNA reads as TGTGCCTGGAGCGCCGGGACAGGTCTTTATGAGCAGTTCTTC.

This clone was seen a few times. The rearrangement uses TRBV7-6 and TRBJ2-2, with D unclear. V lost 6 bases and J 1 base, leaving 12 bases between the germline ends. The V gene's germline CDR1 is SGHVS and CDR2 FNYEAQ. CDR3 length: 15 amino acids. The CDR3 sequence is CASSWSTGNTGELFF. Here the CDR3 DNA reads TGTGCCAGCAGTTGGTCGACGGGGAACACCGGGGAGCTGTTTTTT.

The rearrangement joins TRBV5-5 to TRBJ1-2; TRBD1 might be the D (6 bases). The V gene's germline CDR1 is SGHKS and CDR2 YYEKEE (reference sequence). Trimming left V 4 bases short and J 8 bases short, with 15 bases between. The CDR3 loop spans 13 amino acids. The CDR3 loop is CASSNRTALGYTF. CDR3 DNA sequence: TGTGCCAGCAGCAACAGGACAGCCCTGGGCTACACCTTC.

This sequence joins TRBV10-1 and TRBJ1-2; no firm D call. There are 13 residues in the CDR3. CDR1 and CDR2 (germline): WNHNN, SYGVQD (reference sequence). The ends were cut back, 9 bases at V and 4 bases at J, with 15 bases in the middle. DNA for the CDR3: TGCGCCAGGCTTGAGACCTTTACCTATGGCTACACCTTC. This sequence encodes CARLETFTYGYTF.

This sequence joins TRBV11-2 and TRBJ2-7; D gene ambiguous. CDR1 is SGHAT, CDR2 FQNNGV, per germline. This CDR3 region has 10 residues. V was cut by 6 bases and J by 3 bases, with 3 bases left in between. CDR3 protein: CASRGYEQYF. Here the CDR3 DNA reads TGTGCCAGCAGAGGCTACGAGCAGTACTTC.

CDR3 DNA sequence: TGTGCCAGCATTTCAAGAGACTCCTACAATGAGCAGTTCTTC. Protein: CASISRDSYNEQFF. This chain uses TRBV28 with TRBJ2-1; unclear D gene. V shed 7 bases and J shed 0 bases, with 10 bases lying between them. Germline CDR1 reads MDHEN; CDR2 reads SYDVKM. This CDR3 is built from 14 residues.

The DNA of the CDR3 is TGCAGCGTCACAGGGGGAGACTATGGCTACACCTTC. Its translation: CSVTGGDYGYTF. The rearrangement uses TRBV29-1 and TRBJ1-2; 8 positions agree with TRBD1. Trimming at V came to 6 bases and at J to 3 bases, leaving 3 bases not matched to a gene. Germline V gives CDR1 SQVTM, CDR2 ANQGSEA. The CDR3 has 12 residues.

This chain connects TRBV29-1 to TRBJ2-7; no clear D. This CDR3 spans 12 amino acids. The germline V and J ends were trimmed by 2 bases and 1 base, with 6 bases remaining between them. Per the germline V gene, CDR1 is SQVTM and CDR2 is ANQGSEA. The CDR3 nucleotides are TGCAGCGTTGAATCCCCTTCCTACGAGCAGTACTTC. Protein product: CSVESPSYEQYF.

V usage is TRBV18 and J usage is TRBJ2-1; no clear D gene. The CDR3 sequence is 13 residues long. Germline V gene sequence: CDR1 KGHSH, CDR2 LQKENI. V was clipped by 1 base and J by 6 bases, with 7 bases between them. In DNA form, the CDR3 reads TGTGCCAGCTCACCACTGGCGACCAATGAGCAGTTCTTC. This codes for CASSPLATNEQFF.

V usage is TRBV18 and J usage is TRBJ2-7; D is uncertain. CDR1 and CDR2 (germline): KGHSH, LQKENI. Trimming removed 1 base from V and 6 bases from J, with 10 bases in between. The CDR3 length is 13 residues. The CDR3 loop is CASSPRSGLEQYF. The CDR3 DNA sequence: TGTGCCAGCTCACCACGATCGGGTCTCGAGCAGTACTTC. The full variable domain, with the rest looked up from reference TRBV18 and TRBJ2-7, is NAGVMQNPRHLVRRRGQEARLRCSPMKGHSHVYWYRQLPEEGLKFMVYLQKENIIDESGMPKERFSAEFPKEGPSILRIQQVVRGDSAAYFCASSPRSGLEQYFGPGTRLTVT.

The chain links TRBV27 to TRBJ2-1; a weak D match, TRBD2 (5 bases). The germline V gene encodes CDR1 MNHEY and CDR2 SMNVEV (reference sequence). With 6 bases removed from V and 0 bases from J, the gap between germline ends came to 12 bases. This CDR3 contains 15 residues. The CDR3 sequence is CASRPSGSSYNEQFF. The CDR3 nucleotides are TGTGCCAGCAGGCCTTCGGGGAGCTCCTACAATGAGCAGTTCTTC.

DNA for the CDR3: TGTGCCAGCAGTGGACCGATCTTTACTAATGAAAAACTGTTTTTT. Protein: CASSGPIFTNEKLFF. The gene calls are TRBV6-1 and TRBJ1-4, with D unclear. The CDR3 is 15 amino acids. V shed 4 bases and J shed 2 bases, with 11 bases lying between them. The germline gives CDR1 MNHNS, CDR2 SASEGT.